These 30 T cell receptor beta chains share one sample of origin, sequenced in a study of cytomegalovirus exposure and HLA in healthy donors. PCR was performed using 60 Vbeta and 13 Jbeta primers. TCRdb's table, derived via immunoSEQ multiplex PCR, lists solely in-frame clones and lacks some. The sample contains around 180,000 clones, 79% of which appear only once. Sequencing input: PBMCs. The receptors were gathered from a middle-aged woman in good health and CMV-seronegative.

Comments on this clone: The sample carries other DNA sequences with the same CDR3. This chain joins TRBV28 and TRBJ1-2; 9 bases are a match to TRBD1. The CDR3 has 13 residues. Germline values: CDR1 MDHEN, CDR2 SYDVKM. After removal of 6 bases from V and 4 bases from J, the junction contained 3 bases not matched to a gene. Here the CDR3 reads CASSPTGGYGYTF. The DNA for the CDR3 is TGTGCCAGCAGCCCGACAGGGGGCTATGGCTACACCTTC.

This chain joins TRBV6-4 and TRBJ2-3, with 8 positions matching TRBD2. The V and J ends lost 3 bases and 1 base, in that order; junction bases with no gene match: 0. Germline loops: CDR1 MRHNA, CDR2 SNTAGT. The CDR3 loop spans 14 amino acids. CDR3 residues: CASSDSGGTDTQYF. The CDR3 region has the DNA TGTGCCAGCAGTGATAGCGGGGGCACAGATACGCAGTATTTT.

The chain uses TRBV19 and TRBJ2-1; possibly TRBD2 for D (7 bases). The CDR3 is 16 residues long. Germline V gene sequence: CDR1 LNHDA, CDR2 SQIVND (reference sequence). The ends were cut back, 5 bases at V and 6 bases at J, with 20 bases in the middle. Written as DNA, the CDR3 is TGTGCCAGTAGTCCAAGAGCGAGGGCGGGGGCCAATGAGCAGTTCTTC. As protein: CASSPRARAGANEQFF.

The rearrangement joins TRBV9 to TRBJ2-3; 12 bases map to TRBD2. CDR3 length: 15 amino acids. Looked up from germline, CDR1 is SGDLS and CDR2 is YYNGEE. Trimming cost V 1 base and J 4 bases; bases outside gene matches: 1. The CDR3 here is CASSVRLAGADTQYF. The CDR3 coding sequence is TGTGCCAGCAGCGTACGACTAGCGGGAGCAGATACGCAGTATTTT.

The chain employs TRBV11-2 and TRBJ2-2; D unclear. The CDR3 has 13 residues. The V end lost 5 bases, the J end lost 7 bases, and 11 bases lay between the germline ends. Looked up from germline, CDR1 is SGHAT and CDR2 is FQNNGV. The CDR3 spells CASSRVVGGELFF. In nucleotides, the CDR3 is TGTGCCAGCAGCCGCGTAGTCGGCGGGGAGCTGTTTTTT.

This chain links TRBV20-1 with TRBJ1-1, with D hard to call. Looked up from germline, CDR1 is DFQATT and CDR2 is SNEGSKA (reference sequence). Trimming shortened V by 0 bases and J by 7 bases, and 3 bases separated the two germline ends. There are 10 residues in the CDR3. CDR3 DNA: TGCAGTGCTAGAGATCTTGAAGCTTTCTTT. Translating it yields CSARDLEAFF.

In this sample, this clone turned up a few times. The chain combines TRBV11-2 with TRBJ1-2; tentatively, D is TRBD1 (6 bases). The CDR3 covers 13 residues. Trimming removed 5 bases at V and 2 bases at J, with 9 bases between. CDR1 and CDR2 from the germline V gene are SGHAT and FQNNGV. CDR3 loop: CASSADRNYGYTF. The CDR3 bases are TGTGCCAGCAGCGCCGACAGGAACTATGGCTACACCTTC.

V usage is TRBV13 and J usage is TRBJ1-1, with D possibly TRBD1 on 5 matching bases. This CDR3 comprises 12 residues. V lost 5 bases, J lost 6 bases, and 10 bases lay in between. Germline lookup yields CDR1 PRHDT and CDR2 FYEKMQ (reference sequence). The CDR3 loop is CASSRGGPEAFF. The CDR3 nucleotides are TGTGCCAGCAGCCGCGGGGGTCCTGAAGCTTTCTTT. The variable domain in full, completed from reference TRBV13 and TRBJ1-1, reads AAGVIQSPRHLIKEKRETATLKCYPIPRHDTVYWYQQGPGQDPQFLISFYEKMQSDKGSIPDRFSAQQFSDYHSELNMSSLELGDSALYFCASSRGGPEAFFGQGTRLTVV.

The rearrangement uses TRBV21-1 and TRBJ1-2; the D call of TRBD1 is as the table states it, not checked on the DNA. TRBV21-1 is an annotated pseudogene. There are 16 residues in the CDR3. The CDR3 here is CASSKVTGQQDYGYTF. The CDR3 DNA sequence: TGTGCCAGCAGCAAGGTCACGGGACAGCAAGATTATGGCTACACCTTC.

This clone was observed a few times. Relative to the germline gene, one junction end is altered; a read error may explain this. This chain joins TRBV19 and TRBJ1-1, with D maybe TRBD1 (5 bases). Germline CDR1 and CDR2: LNHDA and SQIVND (reference sequence). This CDR3 contains 14 residues. This CDR3 is CASSVGGANTEAFF. CDR3 bases: TGTGCAAGTAGTGTGGGGGGAGCAAACACTGAAGCTTTCTTT.

The chain combines TRBV6-5 with TRBJ1-1, with TRBD1 matching over 9 bases. Germline trimming cut 6 bases from V and 5 bases from J; bases unmatched to any gene: 7. Per the germline V gene, CDR1 is MNHEY and CDR2 is SVGAGI. This CDR3 is 14 amino acids long. CDR3 nucleotide sequence: TGTGCCAGCAGCTCGGGACAGGGTGTGACTGAAGCTTTCTTT. Translated: CASSSGQGVTEAFF.

The chain links TRBV19 to TRBJ2-7; D not certain. Germline V CDR1 and CDR2: LNHDA, SQIVND (reference sequence). The CDR3 has 14 amino acids. V lost 5 bases and J lost 0, with 11 bases in between. CDR3: CASSSALSSYEQYF. CDR3 coding DNA: TGTGCCAGTAGTTCTGCCCTAAGCTCCTACGAGCAGTACTTC.

This chain joins TRBV10-3 and TRBJ2-7; TRBD1 matches at 9 bases. This CDR3 spans 18 amino acids. V lost 2 bases, J lost 5 bases, and 16 bases stayed unmatched. Germline CDR1 is ENHRY and CDR2 is SYGVKD. CDR3 residues: CAISEPSQGAEGTDEQYF. CDR3 sequence (DNA): TGTGCCATCAGTGAGCCTTCACAGGGGGCGGAAGGAACGGACGAGCAGTACTTC.

This clone was picked up a small number of times. The J gene is TRBJ1-4, the V gene TRBV2; 9 bases are shared with TRBD1. CDR3 length equals 14 residues. CDR1 is SNHLY and CDR2 is FYNNEI in the germline V gene. V dropped 5 bases and J dropped 7; count of bases not matched to a gene: 5. The CDR3 DNA sequence: TGTGCCAGCAGTTCAACAGGGGGCCCTGAAAAACTGTTTTTT. It encodes CASSSTGGPEKLFF.

The chain joins TRBV4-1 to TRBJ2-1; 8 bases align to TRBD2. CDR1 and CDR2 from the germline V gene are MGHRA and YSYEKL. Losses at the gene ends were 2 bases for V and 3 bases for J; bases not matched to a gene: 12. CDR3 size: 18 residues. The CDR3 protein is CASSQLSISSGYYNEQFF. The CDR3 DNA sequence: TGCGCCAGCAGCCAATTATCAATTTCTAGCGGGTACTACAATGAGCAGTTCTTC.

V is TRBV10-3 and J is TRBJ2-7, with TRBD2 matching 7 bases. The CDR3 is 15 amino acids. Germline V lookup: CDR1 ENHRY, CDR2 SYGVKD. The ends lost 6 bases at V and 6 bases at J; junction bases unmatched: 14. CDR3 loop: CAIRPDGGREGEQYF. The CDR3 bases are TGTGCCATCAGACCAGACGGAGGGAGGGAAGGCGAGCAGTACTTC.

V usage is TRBV11-3 and J usage is TRBJ1-1; D possibly corresponds to TRBD1 (5 bases). The V end lost 1 base, the J end lost 1 base, and 7 bases lay between the germline ends. CDR3 length: 14 residues. Germline CDR1 SGHNT, CDR2 YENEEA. For the CDR3, the DNA is TGTGCCAGCAGCTTAGGCAGGGCGAACACTGAAGCTTTCTTT. Translated: CASSLGRANTEAFF.

The chain is built from TRBV27 and TRBJ2-7; 11 nucleotides agree with TRBD1. V lost 0 bases, J lost 6 bases, and 4 bases stayed unmatched. The CDR3 spans 15 residues. Germline V gene sequence: CDR1 MNHEY, CDR2 SMNVEV (reference sequence). The CDR3 nucleotides read TGTGCCAGCAGTTTATCAGGGGGGACAGGGGGCGAGCAGTACTTC. Translation: CASSLSGGTGGEQYF.

Comments on this clone: This CDR3 is missing its conserved last phenylalanine or tryptophan, likely due to a read error. The DNA is omitted, as the CDR3 cannot be located on it reliably, and the CDR3 follows TCRdb's listing. This chain links TRBV2 with TRBJ2-3; the table's TRBD1 call for D was not verified on the DNA. The length of the CDR3 is 15 amino acids, counting both ends. CDR1 is SNHLY, CDR2 FYNNEI, per germline. CDR3 residues: CASSSDRMQYFGPRG.

The rearrangement uses TRBV9 and TRBJ2-1, with 8 bases identical to TRBD2. The germline CDR1 and CDR2 sequences are SGDLS and YYNGEE. The J segment lost 4 bases and the V segment lost 3 bases, leaving 3 bases of the junction unmatched. This CDR3 is 14 amino acids long. The DNA of the CDR3 is TGTGCCAGCAGCGGGGTAGCGGGGTACAATGAGCAGTTCTTC. Translating gives CASSGVAGYNEQFF.

In its sample, this clone was seen once. This chain connects TRBV4-2 to TRBJ1-3; unclear D gene. This CDR3 region has 16 residues. Germline loops: CDR1 LGHNA, CDR2 YNFKEQ. The germline V and J ends were trimmed by 0 bases and 2 bases, with 11 bases remaining between them. The CDR3 nucleotides read TGTGCCAGCAGCCAAGATCTTGCGGAGCCTGGAAACACCATATATTTT. This encodes CASSQDLAEPGNTIYF.

Details on this clone: The same CDR3 can be traced to other DNA sequences in this sample. V usage is TRBV15 and J usage is TRBJ1-1, with a weak D call TRBD1 (6 bases). Germline V gene sequence: CDR1 LNHNV, CDR2 YYDKDF (reference sequence). Trimming shortened V by 1 base and J by 1 base, and 13 bases separated the two germline ends. The CDR3 consists of 16 residues. CDR3 bases: TGTGCCACCAGCAGAGCGGCTGGACAGCAGAACACTGAAGCTTTCTTT. This translates into CATSRAAGQQNTEAFF.

This clone was observed a few times. The chain recombines TRBV19 with TRBJ1-4; D might be TRBD1 (5 bases). V gave up 1 base and J gave up 8 bases, with 14 bases separating them. In germline, CDR1 is LNHDA, CDR2 SQIVND (reference sequence). CDR3 size: 15 residues. The chain's CDR3 is CASSIVGPAGEKLFF. Here the CDR3 DNA reads TGTGCCAGTAGTATAGTGGGGCCAGCGGGCGAAAAACTGTTTTTT.

The chain links TRBV6-4 to TRBJ1-4; TRBD1 agrees at 9 bases. The germline gives CDR1 MRHNA, CDR2 SNTAGT. Germline trimming cut 5 bases from V and 7 bases from J; bases unmatched to any gene: 8. The CDR3 covers 15 residues. CDR3 bases: TGTGCCAGCAGTTCCACCTCGGGACAGGGTGAAAAACTGTTTTTT. This gives the protein CASSSTSGQGEKLFF.

Concerning this clone: At the DNA level, this CDR3 is encoded by other sequences in the same sample as well. The V gene is TRBV4-1, the J gene TRBJ1-1, with 7 bases matching TRBD1. With V trimmed by 1 base and J by 8 bases, 7 bases remained unmatched. Germline V gives CDR1 MGHRA, CDR2 YSYEKL. The CDR3 runs 14 residues. The CDR3 is CASSQGSRGREAFF. The CDR3 coding sequence is TGCGCCAGCAGCCAAGGTTCGAGGGGGCGAGAAGCTTTCTTT.

The V gene is TRBV23-1, the J gene TRBJ2-7, with 8 nucleotides matching TRBD1. TRBV23-1 is an open reading frame, and its role is uncertain. The CDR3 is made up of 15 amino acids. J was trimmed by 3 bases and V by 5 bases; bases with no gene match: 9. CDR3 residues: CASSSSRDRSYEQYF. The CDR3 DNA reads TGCGCCAGCAGTTCCTCTCGGGACAGGAGCTACGAGCAGTACTTC.

Only a few counts were recorded for this clone. This chain uses TRBV27 with TRBJ1-4; D is possibly TRBD1 (6 bases). The CDR3 runs 14 residues. Per the germline V gene, CDR1 is MNHEY and CDR2 is SMNVEV (reference sequence). Trimming stripped 5 bases from V and 7 bases from J, with 14 bases between. The CDR3 protein is CASSRVKGGEKLFF. As DNA, the CDR3 is TGTGCCAGCAGTCGGGTCAAAGGGGGTGAAAAACTGTTTTTT.

V and J are TRBV28 and TRBJ2-7, with 13 positions matching TRBD2. Trimming took 5 bases from V and 6 from J; bases not matched to a gene: 13. The CDR3 has 17 residues. Germline V gene lookup returns CDR1 MDHEN and CDR2 SYDVKM. DNA of the CDR3: TGTGCCAGCAGTCCCGGACTAGCGGGAGTGGAGGGGCTCGAGCAGTACTTC. This encodes CASSPGLAGVEGLEQYF.

This clone has a handful of counts. V gene TRBV4-1 combines with J gene TRBJ2-3; no clear D. V lost 3 bases and J lost 0, with 13 bases in between. CDR3 size: 16 residues. Germline V gives CDR1 MGHRA, CDR2 YSYEKL. For the CDR3, the DNA is TGCGCCAGCAGCCAGACTTCCAAGTCTAGCACAGATACGCAGTATTTT. Translation: CASSQTSKSSTDTQYF.

DNA of the CDR3: TGCGCCAGCAGCCAAGAAGGGGCTCTCACTTACGAGCAGTACTTC. This sequence encodes CASSQEGALTYEQYF. The chain carries TRBV4-1 and TRBJ2-5, with D tentatively TRBD1 (5 bases). The DNA end is a closer match to TRBJ2-7, so the J assignment may be wrong. The CDR3 runs 15 residues. Germline CDR1 MGHRA, CDR2 YSYEKL.